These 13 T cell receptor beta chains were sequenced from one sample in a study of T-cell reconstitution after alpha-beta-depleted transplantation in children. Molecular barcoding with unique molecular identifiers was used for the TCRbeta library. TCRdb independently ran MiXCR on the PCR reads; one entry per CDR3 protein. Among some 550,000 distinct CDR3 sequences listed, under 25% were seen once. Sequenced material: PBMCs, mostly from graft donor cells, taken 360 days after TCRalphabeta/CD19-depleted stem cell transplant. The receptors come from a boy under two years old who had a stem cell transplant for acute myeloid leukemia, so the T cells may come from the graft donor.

DNA for the CDR3: TGCAGCGTTCGGGCAGGGGACGGCTATGGCTACACCTTC. The encoded protein is CSVRAGDGYGYTF. The rearrangement joins TRBV29-1 to TRBJ1-2, with D possibly TRBD1 on 6 matching bases. This CDR3 has 13 amino acids. Trimming removed 5 bases at V and 4 bases at J, with 14 bases between. From germline, CDR1 is SQVTM and CDR2 ANQGSEA.

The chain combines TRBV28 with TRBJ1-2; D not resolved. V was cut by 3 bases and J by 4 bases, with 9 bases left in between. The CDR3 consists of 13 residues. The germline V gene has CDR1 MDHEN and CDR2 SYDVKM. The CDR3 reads CASSLELAYGYTF. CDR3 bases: TGTGCCAGCAGTTTGGAGTTGGCCTATGGCTACACCTTC.

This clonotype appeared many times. The CDR3 nucleotides read TGCAGTGCTAGAGATAAAAGGGGGCTAGCGGGGATCTACGAGCAGTTCTTC. This gives the protein CSARDKRGLAGIYEQFF. This sequence joins TRBV20-1 and TRBJ2-1; 9 bases agree with TRBD2. V lost 0 bases, J lost 10 bases, and 16 bases stayed unmatched. This CDR3 spans 17 amino acids. Germline V gene lookup returns CDR1 DFQATT and CDR2 SNEGSKA (reference sequence).

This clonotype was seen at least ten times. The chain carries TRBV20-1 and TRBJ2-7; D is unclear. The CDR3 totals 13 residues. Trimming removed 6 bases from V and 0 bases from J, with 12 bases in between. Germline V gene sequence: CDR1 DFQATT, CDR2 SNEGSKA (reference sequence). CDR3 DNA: TGCAGTGCATCTGACGGAAGCTCCTACGAGCAGTACGTC. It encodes CSASDGSSYEQYV.

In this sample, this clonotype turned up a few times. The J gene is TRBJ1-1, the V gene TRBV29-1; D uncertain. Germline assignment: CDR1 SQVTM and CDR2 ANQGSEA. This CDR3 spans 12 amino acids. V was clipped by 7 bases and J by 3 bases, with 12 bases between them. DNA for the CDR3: TGCAGCGCCCTGGACTGGGACACTGAAGCTTTCTTT. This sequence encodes CSALDWDTEAFF.

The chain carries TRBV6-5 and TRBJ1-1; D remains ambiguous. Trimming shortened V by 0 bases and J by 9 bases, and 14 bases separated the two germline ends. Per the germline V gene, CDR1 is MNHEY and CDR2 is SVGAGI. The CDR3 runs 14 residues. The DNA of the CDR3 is TGTGCCAGCAGTTACTCTACGAGTGTGGCTCAAGCTTTCTTT. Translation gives CASSYSTSVAQAFF.

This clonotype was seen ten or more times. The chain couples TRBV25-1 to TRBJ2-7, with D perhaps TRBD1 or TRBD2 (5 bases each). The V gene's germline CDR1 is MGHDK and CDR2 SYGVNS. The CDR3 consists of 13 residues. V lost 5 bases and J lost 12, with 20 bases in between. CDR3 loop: CASSIRDRSISYF. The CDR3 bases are TGTGCCAGCAGTATCCGGGACCGCTCGATATCGTACTTC.

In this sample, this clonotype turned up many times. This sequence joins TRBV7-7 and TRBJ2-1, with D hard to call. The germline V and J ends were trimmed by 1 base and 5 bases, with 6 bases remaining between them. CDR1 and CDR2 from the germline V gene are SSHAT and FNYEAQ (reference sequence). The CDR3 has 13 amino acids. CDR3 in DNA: TGTGCCAGCAGCTTAGAGGGAAACAATGAGCAGTTCTTC. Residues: CASSLEGNNEQFF.

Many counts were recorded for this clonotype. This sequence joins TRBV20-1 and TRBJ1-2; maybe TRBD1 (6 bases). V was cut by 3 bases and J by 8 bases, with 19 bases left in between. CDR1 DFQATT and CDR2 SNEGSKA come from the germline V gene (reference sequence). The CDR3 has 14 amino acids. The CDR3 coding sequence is TGCAGTGCTAGTACAACAGGGAACCCTTGGGGCTACACCTTC. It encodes CSASTTGNPWGYTF.

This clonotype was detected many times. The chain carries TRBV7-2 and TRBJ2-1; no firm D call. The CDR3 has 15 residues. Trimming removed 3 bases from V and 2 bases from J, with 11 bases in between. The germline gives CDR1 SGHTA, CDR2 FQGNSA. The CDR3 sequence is CASSFVYHTYNEQFF. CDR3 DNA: TGTGCCAGCAGCTTCGTTTACCACACCTACAATGAGCAGTTCTTC. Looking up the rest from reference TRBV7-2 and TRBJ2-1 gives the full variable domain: GAGVSQSPSNKVTEKGKDVELRCDPISGHTALYWYRQSLGQGLEFLIYFQGNSAPDKSGLPSDRFSAERTGGSVSTLTIQRTQQEDSAVYLCASSFVYHTYNEQFFGPGTRLTVL.

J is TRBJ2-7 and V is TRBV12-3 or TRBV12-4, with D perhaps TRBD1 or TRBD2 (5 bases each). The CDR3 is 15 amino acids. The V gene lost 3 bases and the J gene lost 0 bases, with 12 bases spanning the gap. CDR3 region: CASSLDGTDSYEQYV. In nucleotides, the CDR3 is TGTGCCAGCAGTTTGGACGGGACGGACTCCTACGAGCAGTACGTC.

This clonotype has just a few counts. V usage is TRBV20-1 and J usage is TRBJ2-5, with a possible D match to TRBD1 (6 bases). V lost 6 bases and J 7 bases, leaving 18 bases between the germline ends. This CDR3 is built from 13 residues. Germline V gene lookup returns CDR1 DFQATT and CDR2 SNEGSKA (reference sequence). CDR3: CSAKPTGQRTQYF. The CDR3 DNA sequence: TGCAGTGCAAAACCGACAGGACAACGGACCCAGTACTTC.

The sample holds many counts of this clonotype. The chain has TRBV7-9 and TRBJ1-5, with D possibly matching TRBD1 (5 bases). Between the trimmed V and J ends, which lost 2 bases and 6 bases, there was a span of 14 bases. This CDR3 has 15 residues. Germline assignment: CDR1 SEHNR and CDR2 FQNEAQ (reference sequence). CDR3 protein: CASSLSSGAVQPQHF. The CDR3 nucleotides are TGTGCCAGCAGCTTATCGTCTGGGGCGGTTCAGCCCCAGCATTTT.